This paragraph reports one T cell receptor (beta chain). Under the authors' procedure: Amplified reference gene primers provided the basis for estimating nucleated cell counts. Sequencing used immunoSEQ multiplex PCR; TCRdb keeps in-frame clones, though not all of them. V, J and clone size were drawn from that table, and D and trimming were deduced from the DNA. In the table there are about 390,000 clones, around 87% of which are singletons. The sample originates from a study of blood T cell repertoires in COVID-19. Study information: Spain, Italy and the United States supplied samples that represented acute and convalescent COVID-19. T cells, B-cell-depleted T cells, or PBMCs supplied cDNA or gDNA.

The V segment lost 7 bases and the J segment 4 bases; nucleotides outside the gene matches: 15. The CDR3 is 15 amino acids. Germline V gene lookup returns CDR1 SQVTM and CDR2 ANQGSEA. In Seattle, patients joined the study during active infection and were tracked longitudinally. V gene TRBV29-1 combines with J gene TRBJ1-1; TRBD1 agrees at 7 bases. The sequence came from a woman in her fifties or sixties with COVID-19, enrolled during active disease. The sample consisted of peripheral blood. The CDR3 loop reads CSAGALLGGVTEAFF. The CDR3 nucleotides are TGCAGCGCTGGGGCCCTATTAGGGGGCGTCACTGAAGCTTTCTTT.